The 20 T cell receptor beta chains presented below share a single source sample, sequenced in a study of blood T cell repertoires in COVID-19. TCRdb's table, derived via immunoSEQ multiplex PCR, lists solely in-frame clones and lacks some. The sample includes some 220,000 clones, approximately 85% seen only once; the top ten take roughly 4.6%. Sequencing was performed on peripheral blood. Every receptor here comes from a man in his forties or fifties with COVID-19, enrolled during active disease.

The chain employs TRBV10-2 and TRBJ2-2, with 11 bases identical to TRBD1. With V trimmed by 6 bases and J by 0 bases, 0 bases remained unmatched. The CDR3 length is 15 residues. Germline lookup yields CDR1 WSHSY and CDR2 SAAADI. The CDR3 region has the DNA TGCGCCAGCAGGGGACAGGGGGCGAACACCGGGGAGCTGTTTTTT. Its protein is CASRGQGANTGELFF.

V usage is TRBV28 and J usage is TRBJ1-1; D remains unclear. Trimming removed 3 bases from V and 2 bases from J, with 7 bases in between. Germline values: CDR1 MDHEN, CDR2 SYDVKM. There are 13 residues in the CDR3. The CDR3 is CASSFADNTEAFF. The CDR3 DNA reads TGTGCCAGCAGTTTTGCAGATAACACTGAAGCTTTCTTT. Full variable domain (outside the CDR3, taken from reference TRBV28 and TRBJ1-1): DVKVTQSSRYLVKRTGEKVFLECVQDMDHENMFWYRQDPGLGLRLIYFSYDVKMKEKGDIPEGYSVSREKKERFSLILESASTNQTSMYLCASSFADNTEAFFGQGTRLTVV.

This chain uses TRBV11-2 with TRBJ2-1; TRBD2 is a possible D gene (5 bases). Germline-derived CDR1 and CDR2 are SGHAT and FQNNGV. The length of the CDR3 is 16 residues. V was pared by 1 base and J by 0 bases, with 10 bases between. CDR3 in amino acids: CASSLGKAVSYNEQFF. CDR3 sequence (DNA): TGTGCCAGCAGCTTAGGGAAAGCGGTCTCCTACAATGAGCAGTTCTTC. Based on the CDR3 plus reference TRBV11-2 and TRBJ2-1, the full variable domain is EAGVAQSPRYKIIEKRQSVAFWCNPISGHATLYWYQQILGQGPKLLIQFQNNGVVDDSQLPKDRFSAERLKGVDSTLKIQPAKLEDSAVYLCASSLGKAVSYNEQFFGPGTRLTVL.

The chain links TRBV7-3 to TRBJ2-5; the D is unclear. The germline V gene has CDR1 SGHTA and CDR2 FQGTGA. Trimming cost V 2 bases and J 2 bases, with 6 bases left between them. The CDR3 is 13 residues long. The DNA of the CDR3 is TGTGCCAGCAGCTTATCACAGCAAGAGACCCAGTACTTC. This encodes CASSLSQQETQYF.

V usage is TRBV27 and J usage is TRBJ1-2; 9 bases line up with TRBD1. In germline, CDR1 is MNHEY, CDR2 SMNVEV (reference sequence). V shed 5 bases, J shed 3 bases, and the junction held 7 bases outside the gene matches. The CDR3 runs to 15 residues. CDR3 bases: TGTGCCAGCAGTCGGGACAGGGTACAGTACTATGGCTACACCTTC. It yields the protein CASSRDRVQYYGYTF.

The chain uses TRBV7-3 and TRBJ2-1; 10 nucleotides agree with TRBD2. Germline CDR1 SGHTA, CDR2 FQGTGA. With 5 bases clipped from V and 5 bases from J, the junction kept 3 bases outside the gene matches. The CDR3 is 14 amino acids. CDR3 coding DNA: TGTGCCAGCAGCACTAGCGGGGCAGACAATGAGCAGTTCTTC. It encodes CASSTSGADNEQFF. Full variable domain (remainder filled in from reference TRBV7-3 and TRBJ2-1): GAGVSQTPSNKVTEKGKYVELRCDPISGHTALYWYRQSLGQGPEFLIYFQGTGAADDSGLPNDRFFAVRPEGSVSTLKIQRTERGDSAVYLCASSTSGADNEQFFGPGTRLTVL.

This chain joins TRBV3-1 (or the pseudogene TRBV3-2) and TRBJ2-3, with D perhaps matching TRBD1 (6 bases). The germline V gene has CDR1 LGHDT and CDR2 YNNKEL (reference sequence). The CDR3 length is 15 residues. Trimming stripped 4 bases from V and 2 bases from J, with 13 bases between. CDR3 coding DNA: TGTGCCAGCAGCCGGGACATCAGTAACACAGATACGCAGTATTTT. Its translation is CASSRDISNTDTQYF.

V usage is TRBV6-5 and J usage is TRBJ1-1, with 10 bases that match TRBD1. CDR3 length equals 14 residues. Trimming took 11 bases from V and 4 from J; bases not matched to a gene: 10. CDR1 is MNHEY, CDR2 SVGAGI, per germline. CDR3 DNA sequence: TGTGCCTCGAGGGACAGGGGAGCGAGCACTGAAGCTTTCTTT. Protein sequence: CASRDRGASTEAFF.

The chain couples TRBV19 to TRBJ1-2, with D maybe TRBD1 (6 bases). This CDR3 has 13 amino acids. Germline V CDR1 and CDR2: LNHDA, SQIVND (reference sequence). Trimming took 7 bases from V and 4 from J, leaving 13 bases between them. In DNA form, the CDR3 reads TGTGCCAGTATCCTAACAGGGACCTATGGCTACACCTTC. It translates to CASILTGTYGYTF.

The J gene is TRBJ2-7, the V gene TRBV5-4; D gene uncertain. Trimming cost V 3 bases and J 3 bases, with 4 bases left between them. This CDR3 has 11 amino acids. CDR1 is SGHNT, CDR2 YYREEE, per germline (reference sequence). This chain's CDR3 is CASSSLYEQYF. In DNA, the CDR3 is TGTGCCAGCAGCTCTCTCTACGAGCAGTACTTC.

The chain couples TRBV10-1 to TRBJ2-5; 9 bases are a match to TRBD2. J was trimmed by 4 bases and V by 6 bases; bases with no gene match: 12. This CDR3 region has 16 residues. Germline V gives CDR1 WNHNN, CDR2 SYGVQD (reference sequence). The CDR3 spells CASSPGSGGSGETQYF. Here the CDR3 DNA reads TGCGCCAGCAGCCCCGGGAGCGGGGGGTCCGGAGAGACCCAGTACTTC.

V is TRBV11-3 and J is TRBJ2-1; tentatively, D is TRBD2 (6 bases). Germline CDR1 reads SGHNT; CDR2 reads YENEEA. The V end was cut by 1 base, the J end by 2 bases, with 9 bases between. The CDR3 totals 15 residues. This CDR3 reads CASSLGGDPYNEQFF. DNA of the CDR3: TGTGCCAGCAGCTTAGGGGGGGATCCCTACAATGAGCAGTTCTTC.

The chain couples TRBV4-1 to TRBJ1-1; a possible D gene is TRBD1 (6 bases). Trimming removed 4 bases at V and 1 base at J, with 10 bases between. Germline CDR1 reads MGHRA; CDR2 reads YSYEKL. This CDR3 is built from 14 residues. Written as DNA, the CDR3 is TGCGCCAGCAGCCCTGGGACAAGGAACACTGAAGCTTTCTTT. This codes for CASSPGTRNTEAFF.

The chain links TRBV7-8 to TRBJ2-7; 10 bases are shared with TRBD1. V was clipped by 0 bases and J by 3 bases; unmatched bases: 2. CDR1 is SGHVS and CDR2 is FQNEAQ in the germline V gene. This CDR3 has 15 amino acids. The CDR3 DNA sequence: TGTGCCAGCAGCTTAGCGCGGACAGGGGGCTACGAGCAGTACTTC. Translated, it gives CASSLARTGGYEQYF.

V is TRBV10-3 and J is TRBJ2-1; 7 nucleotides agree with TRBD1. Losses at the gene ends were 6 bases for V and 4 bases for J; bases not matched to a gene: 0. The CDR3 runs 12 residues. CDR1 and CDR2 from the germline V gene are ENHRY and SYGVKD. The CDR3 protein is CAIRDRYNEQFF. DNA of the CDR3: TGTGCCATCAGGGACAGGTACAATGAGCAGTTCTTC.

J is TRBJ2-2 and V is TRBV12-5; maybe TRBD1 (6 bases). Between the trimmed V and J ends, which lost 3 bases and 4 bases, there was a span of 9 bases. Germline loops: CDR1 LGHNT, CDR2 FRNRAP. The CDR3 contains 14 residues. The CDR3 coding sequence is TGTGCTAGTGGTTTAGGGGGTGGCACCGGGGAGCTGTTTTTT. Its translation: CASGLGGGTGELFF.

This chain uses TRBV9 with TRBJ1-2, with D perhaps TRBD1 (6 bases). Between the trimmed V and J ends, which lost 4 bases and 2 bases, there was a span of 12 bases. The CDR3 contains 14 residues. Germline assignment: CDR1 SGDLS and CDR2 YYNGEE. This CDR3 is CASSPRGANYGYTF. For the CDR3, the DNA is TGTGCCAGCAGCCCCCGGGGGGCGAACTATGGCTACACCTTC. The full variable domain, with the rest looked up from reference TRBV9 and TRBJ1-2, is DSGVTQTPKHLITATGQRVTLRCSPRSGDLSVYWYQQSLDQGLQFLIQYYNGEERAKGNILERFSAQQFPDLHSELNLSSLELGDSALYFCASSPRGANYGYTFGSGTRLTVV.

The chain carries TRBV4-2 and TRBJ1-4; 12 bases are shared with TRBD1. The CDR3 sequence is 16 residues long. The germline V gene has CDR1 LGHNA and CDR2 YNFKEQ. V lost 4 bases, J lost 8 bases, and 8 bases stayed unmatched. Here the CDR3 DNA reads TGTGCCAGCAGCCGTTGGGGACAGGGGGCGGGCGAAAAACTGTTTTTT. Protein: CASSRWGQGAGEKLFF.

The genes are TRBV5-4 and TRBJ1-1; 9 bases map to TRBD1. Germline CDR1 reads SGHNT; CDR2 reads YYREEE (reference sequence). There are 14 residues in the CDR3. Trimming removed 3 bases from V and 2 bases from J; junction bases left unmatched: 2. CDR3 sequence reads: CASSSTGGNTEAFF. The CDR3 DNA is TGTGCCAGCAGCTCGACAGGGGGAAACACTGAAGCTTTCTTT.

This clone is a singleton in its sample. The rearrangement links TRBV5-4 to TRBJ2-3; D perhaps matches TRBD2 (6 bases). This CDR3 comprises 15 residues. Germline V gene data show CDR1 as SGHNT and CDR2 as YYREEE (reference sequence). V was pared by 0 bases and J by 4 bases, with 12 bases between. CDR3 sequence reads: CASSLDLASADTQYF. CDR3 in DNA: TGTGCCAGCAGCTTGGATCTAGCGTCCGCAGATACGCAGTATTTT.